This T cell receptor (beta chain) came from a study of T cell responses to AZD1222 COVID-19 vaccine. The ends were cut back, 1 base at V and 5 bases at J, with 0 bases in the middle. CDR1 and CDR2 from the germline V gene are MDHEN and SYDVKM. This CDR3 has 12 amino acids. About this clone: Antigen specificity is unknown.

Sequenced by immunoSEQ multiplex PCR; TCRdb stores in-frame clones only, minus some. The top ten hold roughly 6.2% of the sample, which has 150,000 or so clones, about 90% seen once. Broader study findings: Vaccine-related CD4 TCRs covered spike, predominating at 160-218 and 743-854. Rises in breadth and depth of Spike-specific TCRs came after two AZD1222 doses.

Analysis merged second doses at about 4 or about 12 weeks. The sequence was obtained from an adult who received the AZD1222 COVID-19 vaccine. The chain links TRBV28 to TRBJ1-6, with D unclear. This sample comprised peripheral blood, obtained 28 days after the second AZD1222 dose. This CDR3 reads CASSLYNSPLHF. The CDR3, as DNA: TGTGCCAGCAGTTTATATAATTCACCCCTCCACTTT.